This is a list of T cell receptor beta chains from one sample in a study of blood T cell repertoires in COVID-19. Method: immunoSEQ multiplex PCR; TCRdb's copy keeps in-frame clones and lacks some. The sample lists some 190,000 clones; approximately 85% were seen once. Material for sequencing was peripheral blood. The source is a human donor with active or convalescent COVID-19. The donor label of this sample is uncertain. Both conserved end residues are part of each CDR3. D genes are given only for firm matches. Expanded clones get a size class; other rows say once, few or many, or leave the size out.

TRBD2 | TRBJ2-7 | TRBV5-6 | - | TGTGCCAGCAGCCGGGGGGGCAGGGTAGGAGGGGAGCAGTACTTC | CASSRGGRVGGEQYF
TRBD1 | TRBJ2-3 | TRBV29-1 | - | TGCAGCGTTGATGGGACAGGCACAGATACGCAGTATTTT | CSVDGTGTDTQYF
TRBD2 | TRBJ2-7 | TRBV10-1 | - | TGCGCCAGCAGCGCTAGCGGGAGGAATCCCTACGAGCAGTACTTC | CASSASGRNPYEQYF
TRBD2 | TRBJ2-3 | TRBV19 | - | TGTGCCAGTAGTATAGGTAGCGGGGGGAAGGCAGATACGCAGTATTTT | CASSIGSGGKADTQYF
TRBD1 | TRBJ1-1 | TRBV25-1 | - | TGTGCCAGCAGGGCGGGACAGGGTCGAAACACTGAAGCTTTCTTT | CASRAGQGRNTEAFF
- | TRBJ2-2 | TRBV12-5 | - | TGTGCTAGTGGTTTTGGGCAGGGAAACACCGGGGAGCTGTTTTTT | CASGFGQGNTGELFF
TRBD2 | TRBJ2-3 | TRBV19 | - | TGTGCCAGTAGTTCGGGACTAGCTGGTTCAGATACGCAGTATTTT | CASSSGLAGSDTQYF
- | TRBJ1-2 | TRBV12-2 | - | TGTGCCCACGATCGGGGGGTCGTGGCTTTTGACTATGGCTACACCTTC | CAHDRGVVAFDYGYTF
- | TRBJ1-1 | TRBV4-3 | few | TGCGCCAGCAGCCAAGAGGAGGTCCTCATGAACACTGAAGCTTTCTTT | CASSQEEVLMNTEAFF
- | TRBJ1-2 | TRBV9 | - | TGTGCCAGCAGCGTAGGGCAGGGATATGGCTACACCTTC | CASSVGQGYGYTF
- | TRBJ2-5 | TRBV11-2 | - | TGTGCCAGCAGCGCGACGTCGGGTCAGGGGCAGAAGACCCAGTACTTC | CASSATSGQGQKTQYF
- | TRBJ2-7 | TRBV2 | few | TGTGCCAGCAGTCCGGACAGAACCTCCTACGAGCAGTACTTC | CASSPDRTSYEQYF
TRBD2 | TRBJ2-1 | TRBV29-1 | once | TGCAGCGTTGAAGATTATAGCGGGGGGCAGTTCTTC | CSVEDYSGGQFF
TRBD1 | TRBJ1-3 | TRBV6-5 | - | TGTGCCAGCAGCCTGGGACAGACCCGAGGAAACACCATATATTTT | CASSLGQTRGNTIYF
- | TRBJ1-2 | TRBV4-2 | - | TGTGCCAGCAGCCGAGAGGGACGGCCGGGGGACTATGGCTACACCTTC | CASSREGRPGDYGYTF
- | TRBJ1-2 | TRBV7-9 | - | TGTGCCAGCAGCTCCGATCGGGGAAAGTATGGCTACACCTTC | CASSSDRGKYGYTF
TRBD1 | TRBJ1-1 | TRBV6-6 | - | TGTGCCAGCAGTTACGGGACAGGGTCCGATAACACTGAAGCTTTCTTT | CASSYGTGSDNTEAFF
TRBD2 | TRBJ2-1 | TRBV5-1 | - | TGCGCCAGCAGCCCGCCTAGCGGGGACTCCTACAATGAGCAGTTCTTC | CASSPPSGDSYNEQFF
- | TRBJ2-7 | TRBV11-2 | - | TGTGCCAGCAACAGGGACACCTCCTACGAGCAGTACTTC | CASNRDTSYEQYF
- | TRBJ1-2 | TRBV29-1 | once | TGCAGCGTTGGTATCGGTACGGGCTATGGCTACACCTTC | CSVGIGTGYGYTF
TRBD2 | TRBJ2-3 | TRBV5-1 | - | TGCGCCAGCAGCTGGACCAGCGGGAGGGTCGATACGCAGTATTTT | CASSWTSGRVDTQYF
TRBD2 | TRBJ2-3 | TRBV28 | - | TGTGCCAGCAGCAGGACTAGCGGGGGAGCTACGCAGTATTTT | CASSRTSGGATQYF
- | TRBJ2-1 | TRBV5-8 | - | TGTGCCAGCAGCTTGGGACAGTTAAACTACAATGAGCAGTTCTTC | CASSLGQLNYNEQFF
TRBD1 | TRBJ1-6 | TRBV6-2/TRBV6-3 | - | TGTGCCAGCAGTTACCGACAGGGCACTTCACCCCTCCACTTT | CASSYRQGTSPLHF
- | TRBJ2-1 | TRBV19 | - | TGTGCCAGTAGTGTGGGAGGTGACCAGTTCTTC | CASSVGGDQFF
TRBD1 | TRBJ2-5 | TRBV20-1 | once | TGCAGTGCTGACAGGGAAGAGACCCAGTACTTC | CSADREETQYF
TRBD1 | TRBJ2-7 | TRBV5-1 | - | TGCGCCAGCTGTTTGGACAGGGGGTACGAGCAGTACTTC | CASCLDRGYEQYF
TRBD1 | TRBJ2-7 | TRBV28 | - | TGTGCCAGCAGACCCGGGACAGGGTACCACGAGCAGTACTTC | CASRPGTGYHEQYF
TRBD2 | TRBJ2-7 | TRBV5-6 | once | TGTGCCAGCAGCGTTACCCAAGCGGGAGAGGTCTACGAGCAGTACTTC | CASSVTQAGEVYEQYF
- | TRBJ1-5 | TRBV5-6 | - | TGTGCCAGCAGCGGCGGGTCTTATCAGCCCCAGCATTTT | CASSGGSYQPQHF
- | TRBJ2-7 | TRBV7-3 | - | TGTGCCAGCAGCTTAAGTCCGTCCTACGAGCAGTACTTC | CASSLSPSYEQYF
- | TRBJ1-5 | TRBV19 | - | TGTGCCAGTAGTATTCTGAATCAGCCCCAGCATTTT | CASSILNQPQHF
TRBD1 | TRBJ2-7 | TRBV7-9 | - | TGTGCCAGCAGCTTGGAATCTTGGGACAGGGGTTCCTACGAGCAGTACTTC | CASSLESWDRGSYEQYF
- | TRBJ1-3 | TRBV2 | - | TGTGCCAGCAGTGACTACCCTTCTGGAAACACCATATATTTT | CASSDYPSGNTIYF
TRBD1 | TRBJ2-5 | TRBV6-5 | - | TGTGCCAGCAGTTCTGGACAGGGTCGAGAGACCCAGTACTTC | CASSSGQGRETQYF